This is a list of T cell receptor beta chains from one sample in a study of identical twins. TCRdb reanalysed the 5' RACE reads using MiXCR and keeps one entry per CDR3 protein. The sample holds approximately 260,000 distinct CDR3 sequences, about 9% seen once. The same sample was also used in a study of yellow fever vaccine responses in identical twins.

The sample consisted of CD8+ T cells sorted from blood. These receptor sequences come from a woman under 30 in good health. Each CDR3 is given with its conserved first and last residue.

>TRBV20-1|TRBJ1-6
CSARDGGEGSPLHF
>TRBV20-1|TRBJ2-3
CSARGPVPRGHSSTDTQYF
>TRBV27|TRBJ2-1
CASSSLESSYNEQFF
>TRBV7-2|TRBJ2-1
CASSQPTDNEQFF
>TRBV27|TRBJ1-2
CASRGRGNYGYTF
>TRBV7-9|TRBJ2-5
CASIRVGSGQETQYF
>TRBV29-1|TRBJ2-2
CSVEDLGRENGELFF
>TRBV28|TRBJ1-5
CASSFLAGYSNQPQHF
>TRBV29-1|TRBJ2-7
CSVNLGGYEQYF
>TRBV7-2|TRBJ2-1
CASSHDWDLYNEQFF
>TRBV28|TRBJ2-1
CASRQTSGSSLVSYNEQFF
>TRBV20-1|TRBJ2-7
CSARDRARNEQYF
>TRBV27|TRBJ2-7
CASSLLGREQYF
>TRBV7-2|TRBJ2-2
CASSLARGAGELFF
>TRBV7-9|TRBJ2-3
CASSWIGPGDTQYF
>TRBV6-5|TRBJ2-1
CASSHGTSISDEQFF
>TRBV6-6|TRBJ1-1
CASTQGMHTEAFF
>TRBV2|TRBJ2-5
CASRDRGETQYF
>TRBV20-1|TRBJ2-7
CSARVGGGGEQYF
>TRBV5-1|TRBJ2-1
CARVLRQGPNEQFF
>TRBV12-3/TRBV12-4|TRBJ1-3
CASSYGTSLGAGNTIYF
>TRBV28|TRBJ2-1
CASSFPGPYNEQFF
>TRBV12-3/TRBV12-4|TRBJ2-7
CASSNPQGSLSYEQYF